Listed below are T cell receptor beta chains from one sample, sequenced in a study of cytomegalovirus exposure and HLA in healthy donors. Clones were read by immunoSEQ multiplex PCR, and TCRdb kept only the in-frame ones, dropping some. This sample has 90,000 or so clones; approximately 71% occur once, and the top ten carry about 16%. Sequencing was carried out using PBMCs. These receptors were obtained from a woman aged 18-29 years in good health and CMV-seropositive. CDR3s include the opening cysteine and the closing phenylalanine or tryptophan. D genes are given only for firm matches. Clone size, where shown, is once, few, many, or a class for clones that have expanded.

>few|TRBD1|TRBV7-8|TRBJ1-1
CASSLDRGLLGGQTEAFF
TGTGCCAGCAGCCTGGACAGGGGGCTTTTAGGCGGCCAAACTGAAGCTTTCTTT
>.|TRBD1|TRBV5-4|TRBJ2-7
CASSWGQANTYEQYF
TGTGCCAGCAGCTGGGGACAGGCAAACACCTACGAGCAGTACTTC
>few|.|TRBV6-1|TRBJ2-5
CASSPGFLTQYF
TGTGCCAGCAGCCCGGGGTTCCTCACCCAGTACTTC
>.|.|TRBV5-8|TRBJ1-2
CASSLWGQGSTAGYTF
.
>.|.|TRBV14|TRBJ1-5
CASSRNGTQHF
TGTGCCAGCAGCCGAAACGGGACCCAGCATTTT
>few|TRBD1|TRBV10-3|TRBJ2-7
CAISESNDREKQYF
TGTGCCATCAGTGAGTCCAACGACAGGGAGAAGCAGTACTTC
>.|.|TRBV5-4|TRBJ2-5
CASSLGTLQETQYF
TGTGCCAGCAGCCTCGGGACTCTTCAAGAGACCCAGTACTTC
>few|.|TRBV6-5|TRBJ2-2
CASSFHYTGELFF
TGTGCCAGCAGTTTCCATTACACCGGGGAGCTGTTTTTT
>.|.|TRBV28|TRBJ2-5
CASSLAGRETQYF
TGTGCCAGCAGTTTAGCAGGGCGGGAGACCCAGTACTTC
>once|TRBD1|TRBV4-3|TRBJ2-7
CASRLGQDPSYEQYF
TGCGCCAGCAGGCTGGGACAGGACCCTTCCTACGAGCAGTACTTC
>.|.|TRBV28|TRBJ2-7
CASSFIPGVDSIYEQYF
TGTGCCAGCAGTTTCATACCAGGGGTAGACAGTATCTACGAGCAGTACTTC
>few|.|TRBV28|TRBJ2-3
CASRTPRETQYF
TGTGCCAGCAGGACCCCCCGGGAAACGCAGTATTTT
>.|TRBD1|TRBV7-9|TRBJ2-3
CASSLRTGSTTDTQYF
TGTGCCAGCAGCCTCAGGACAGGGTCTACCACAGATACGCAGTATTTT
>.|TRBD1|TRBV28|TRBJ2-2
CASSSSGGGPNTGELFF
TGTGCCAGCAGTTCCTCAGGGGGTGGACCGAACACCGGGGAGCTGTTTTTT
>.|.|TRBV6-5|TRBJ1-3
CASTRGQSGNTIYF
TGTGCCAGCACCCGGGGACAATCTGGAAACACCATATATTTT
>once|.|TRBV7-9|TRBJ1-4
CASSLSEGREKLFF
TGTGCCAGCAGCTTATCGGAGGGGCGCGAAAAACTGTTTTTT
>.|TRBD1|TRBV28|TRBJ2-1
CASLDRGLNNEQFF
TGTGCCAGCCTGGACAGGGGGTTAAACAATGAGCAGTTCTTC
>.|TRBD2|TRBV6-1|TRBJ2-1
CASSEAGRLAVREQFF
TGTGCCAGCAGTGAAGCGGGGCGACTAGCGGTTCGAGAGCAGTTCTTC
>once|TRBD1|TRBV19|TRBJ1-1
CASRPGQGNGNTEAFF
TGTGCCAGTAGACCGGGACAGGGAAACGGGAACACTGAAGCTTTCTTT
>few|TRBD1|TRBV30|TRBJ1-1
CAWSLTGGNTEAFF
TGTGCCTGGAGTTTGACAGGGGGGAACACTGAAGCTTTCTTT
>.|TRBD1|TRBV4-3|TRBJ2-7
CASSQEARGPYEQYF
TGCGCCAGCAGCCAAGAGGCCAGGGGGCCCTACGAGCAGTACTTC
>.|TRBD1|TRBV6-6|TRBJ2-7
CASSQDRRWEQYF
TGTGCCAGCAGTCAGGACAGGCGTTGGGAGCAGTACTTC
>.|TRBD2|TRBV5-1|TRBJ2-1
CASSSVREGYNEQFF
TGCGCCAGCAGCTCCGTGCGGGAGGGGTACAATGAGCAGTTCTTC
>once|TRBD1|TRBV28|TRBJ1-3
CASSLEGARNTIYF
TGTGCCAGCAGTTTAGAGGGGGCACGAAACACCATATATTTT
>.|.|TRBV21-1|TRBJ2-7
CASSKQEEGMVYEQYF
TGTGCCAGCAGCAAACAGGAGGAGGGTATGGTCTACGAGCAGTACTTC
>.|TRBD1|TRBV5-5|TRBJ2-5
CASSQEGQLVLYETQYF
TGTGCCAGCAGCCAAGAGGGACAGCTTGTACTTTATGAGACCCAGTACTTC
>.|TRBD2|TRBV7-6|TRBJ2-7
CASSSRLAGTYEQYF
TGTGCCAGCAGCTCCCGGCTAGCGGGGACCTACGAGCAGTACTTC
>.|TRBD1|TRBV11-3|TRBJ2-1
CASSPTGGYNEQFF
TGTGCCAGCAGCCCGACAGGGGGATACAATGAGCAGTTCTTC
>few|.|TRBV6-1|TRBJ1-1
CASSEKGGFTEAFF
TGTGCCAGCAGTGAGAAAGGAGGATTCACTGAAGCTTTCTTT
>.|.|TRBV6-5|TRBJ2-3
CASQFTDTQYF
TGTGCCAGCCAGTTCACAGATACGCAGTATTTT
>.|TRBD1|TRBV19|TRBJ1-1
CASSNRGPNTEAFF
TGTGCCAGTAGTAACAGGGGGCCGAACACTGAAGCTTTCTTT
>once|.|TRBV19|TRBJ2-6
CASTLSPAGQVSGANVLTF
TGTGCCAGTACCCTTTCGCCGGCAGGCCAAGTCTCTGGGGCCAACGTCCTGACTTTC
>.|TRBD1|TRBV2|TRBJ1-1
CASIMRGGRANTEAFF
TGTGCCAGCATTATGCGAGGGGGCAGGGCTAACACTGAAGCTTTCTTT
>.|.|TRBV9|TRBJ1-2
CASNRANYGYTF
TGTGCCAGCAACAGGGCTAACTATGGCTACACCTTC
>few|TRBD1|TRBV2|TRBJ1-5
CASSQTGQEQPQHF
TGTGCCAGCAGCCAGACAGGGCAAGAGCAGCCCCAGCATTTT
>few|.|TRBV7-9|TRBJ2-7
CASSPPLGEQYF
TGTGCCAGCAGCCCACCGCTAGGCGAGCAGTACTTC
>.|TRBD2|TRBV6-1|TRBJ2-1
CASSGTSGDYNEQFF
TGTGCCAGCAGTGGGACTAGCGGGGACTACAATGAGCAGTTCTTC
>.|.|TRBV7-9|TRBJ1-2
CASSASTGSYGYTF
TGTGCCAGCAGCGCTTCGACAGGCAGCTATGGCTACACCTTC
>.|.|TRBV7-9|TRBJ1-1
CASSRSGQGILNTEAFF
TGTGCCAGCAGCCGCTCGGGACAAGGGATCCTGAACACTGAAGCTTTCTTT
>.|.|TRBV29-1|TRBJ2-7
CSVEVEGGYEQYF
TGCAGCGTTGAAGTGGAGGGAGGCTACGAGCAGTACTTC
>.|.|TRBV19|TRBJ1-5
CASSIVGGVGNQPQHF
TGTGCCAGTAGTATAGTAGGGGGAGTGGGCAATCAGCCCCAGCATTTT
>.|TRBD1|TRBV19|TRBJ2-1
CASSIPRDRGNDEQFF
TGTGCCAGTAGTATACCTCGGGACAGGGGTAATGATGAGCAGTTCTTC
>once|.|TRBV5-1|TRBJ2-3
CASSREFSTDTQYF
TGCGCCAGCAGCCGCGAGTTTTCCACAGATACGCAGTATTTT
>.|.|TRBV15|TRBJ2-1
CATSRGGNGNEQFF
TGTGCCACCAGCAGAGGGGGCAATGGGAATGAGCAGTTCTTC
>.|.|TRBV19|TRBJ1-1
CASSIPAERFFF
TGTGCCAGTAGTATTCCGGCTGAGAGGTTTTTCTTT
>.|.|TRBV7-6|TRBJ1-4
CASSLAGRREKLFF
TGTGCCAGCAGTCTCGCGGGGCGTCGCGAAAAACTGTTTTTT
>.|.|TRBV27|TRBJ2-5
CASSFHYRETQYF
TGTGCCAGCAGTTTCCACTACAGGGAGACCCAGTACTTC
>.|.|TRBV11-3|TRBJ2-3
CASSPGRLPGTDTQYF
TGTGCCAGCAGCCCGGGTCGACTACCGGGCACAGATACGCAGTATTTT
>.|.|TRBV10-2|TRBJ2-7
CASSESSGSYEQYF
TGCGCCAGCAGTGAGAGTTCAGGGTCCTACGAGCAGTACTTC
>.|TRBD1|TRBV5-1|TRBJ1-5
CASRQGGASNQPQHF
TGCGCCAGCAGGCAGGGGGGAGCGAGCAATCAGCCCCAGCATTTT
>.|.|TRBV7-9|TRBJ2-7
CATELRLYEQYF
TGTGCCACCGAACTCCGTCTCTACGAGCAGTACTTC
>.|.|TRBV19|TRBJ1-4
CASSIGRAFNEKLFF
TGTGCCAGTAGTATCGGGAGGGCCTTTAATGAAAAACTGTTTTTT
>once|TRBD1|TRBV6-1|TRBJ2-7
CASGQEPSYEQYF
TGTGCCAGCGGACAGGAGCCTTCCTACGAGCAGTACTTC